This T cell receptor beta chain was identified in a study of T cells after yellow fever vaccination. V was clipped by 4 bases and J by 6 bases, with 24 bases between them. The CDR3 runs to 17 residues. The germline V gene encodes CDR1 SGHRS and CDR2 YFSETQ. MiXCR was run by TCRdb on the 5' RACE reads, yielding one entry per CDR3 protein. The sample records some 560,000 distinct CDR3 sequences, approximately 16% being singletons. Here the sequenced sample was PBMCs, taken 5 days after the first yellow fever vaccination. The V gene is TRBV5-1, the J gene TRBJ2-3; D is perhaps TRBD2 (5 bases). The TCR was taken from a man younger than 35 who received the YFV17D yellow fever vaccine. CDR3 residues: CASSPGIQSGSRDTQYF. CDR3 in DNA: TGCGCCAGCAGCCCCGGAATCCAAAGCGGATCCAGGGATACGCAGTATTTT.